The following is a T cell receptor (beta chain) sequence with its context. The sample belongs to a study of blood T cells in healthy people across ages. Combining a sample-barcoded 5' primer with a J-beta primer mix, a second PCR ran for roughly 7 to 11 cycles. MiXCR was run by TCRdb on the 5' RACE reads, yielding one entry per CDR3 protein. Here the sample spans hundreds of thousands of distinct CDR3 sequences, around half being singletons. The CDR3 contains 16 residues. The germline gives CDR1 LGHDT, CDR2 YNNKEL (reference sequence). Healthy Caucasians from Russia aged about 6 to 90 served as donors. The study isolated at least 6 million PBMCs from each sample.

The TCR originated in a woman in her sixties in good health. Input material: blood. This chain links TRBV3-1 with TRBJ2-5; 13 bases agree with TRBD2. With the DNA end fitting TRBJ2-7 better, the J assignment may be wrong. The CDR3 here is CASSPWTSGSLGEQYF. CDR3 nucleotide sequence: TGTGCCAGCAGCCCCTGGACTAGCGGGAGTTTGGGCGAGCAGTACTTC.